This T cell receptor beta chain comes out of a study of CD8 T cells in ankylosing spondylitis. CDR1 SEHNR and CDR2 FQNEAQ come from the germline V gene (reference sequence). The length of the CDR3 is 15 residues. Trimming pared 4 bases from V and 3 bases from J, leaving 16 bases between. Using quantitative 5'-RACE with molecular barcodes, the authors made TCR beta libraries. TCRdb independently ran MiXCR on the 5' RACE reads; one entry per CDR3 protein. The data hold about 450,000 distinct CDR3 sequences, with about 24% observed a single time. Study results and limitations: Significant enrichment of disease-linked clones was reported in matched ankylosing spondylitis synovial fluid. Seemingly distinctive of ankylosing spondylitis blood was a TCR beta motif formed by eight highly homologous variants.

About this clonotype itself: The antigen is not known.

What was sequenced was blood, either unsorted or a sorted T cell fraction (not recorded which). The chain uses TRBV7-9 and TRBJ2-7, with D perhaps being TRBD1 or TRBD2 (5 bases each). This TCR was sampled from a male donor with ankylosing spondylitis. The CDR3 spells CASSSRTVGVYEQYF. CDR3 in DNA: TGTGCCAGCAGCTCCAGGACGGTGGGGGTCTACGAGCAGTACTTC.